The 19 T cell receptor beta chains given below trace back to one sample, sequenced in a study of T cells in Graves' hyperthyroidism and ophthalmopathy. Authors of the study amplified TCR beta CDR3 regions from RNA transcripts. In the first-round RT-PCR of the TCR CDR3, the HTBI primer set was used. TCRdb re-called the multiplex PCR reads through MiXCR, storing one row per CDR3 protein. Of 89,000 or so distinct CDR3 sequences listed, roughly 40% were seen once; the top ten hold about 10%. The specimen sequenced was peripheral blood or thyroid tissue (not recorded which). Receptor source: a woman aged 30 to 39 with Graves' hyperthyroidism.

The chain recombines TRBV6-5 with TRBJ2-5; 9 nucleotides match TRBD1. With V trimmed by 5 bases and J by 5 bases, 12 bases remained unmatched. Germline loops: CDR1 MNHEY, CDR2 SVGAGI. CDR3 length: 16 amino acids. The CDR3 sequence is CASSQWPGQGWETQYF. CDR3 coding DNA: TGTGCCAGCAGTCAGTGGCCGGGACAGGGTTGGGAGACCCAGTACTTC.

V and J are TRBV20-1 and TRBJ1-4; D is uncertain. This CDR3 is built from 15 residues. Looked up from germline, CDR1 is DFQATT and CDR2 is SNEGSKA (reference sequence). Trimming cost V 6 bases and J 8 bases, with 22 bases left between them. The CDR3 region is CSASGRGSFREKLFF. The CDR3 DNA reads as TGCAGTGCCTCGGGCCGCGGGAGTTTTAGGGAAAAACTGTTTTTT.

This clonotype was seen many times. J is TRBJ2-7 and V is TRBV4-1; 14 bases align to TRBD2. This CDR3 spans 15 amino acids. Trimming removed 6 bases from V and 5 bases from J; junction bases left unmatched: 6. Germline CDR1 MGHRA, CDR2 YSYEKL. CDR3 nucleotides: TGCGCCAGCAGACGGGGACTAGCGGGAGCCAACGAGCAGTACTTC. It translates to CASRRGLAGANEQYF.

This chain uses TRBV12-3 or TRBV12-4 with TRBJ2-2; D might be TRBD1 (5 bases). The CDR3 has 13 residues. The ends were cut back, 4 bases at V and 5 bases at J, with 8 bases in the middle. The chain's CDR3 is CASSSGKTGELFF. For the CDR3, the DNA is TGTGCCAGCAGTTCAGGGAAGACCGGGGAGCTGTTTTTT.

Worth noting for this clonotype: One junction end does not reproduce the germline sequence, and a read error may be involved. The chain joins TRBV5-1 to TRBJ2-6, with D perhaps matching TRBD1 (6 bases). Germline CDR1 SGHRS, CDR2 YFSETQ. This CDR3 comprises 13 residues. The CDR3, as DNA: TGCGCCAGCAGCAAGTACAGGGTCTGCACTGAAGCTTTC. Its protein product is CASSKYRVCTEAF. The whole variable domain, filled in from reference TRBV5-1 and TRBJ2-6, reads KAGVTQTPRYLIKTRGQQVTLSCSPISGHRSVSWYQQTPGQGLQFLFEYFSETQRNKGNFPGRFSGRQFSNSRSEMNVSTLELGDSALYLCASSKYRVCTEAFGAGSRLTVL.

There are many counts of this clonotype. The chain is built from TRBV3-1 and TRBJ2-7, with D possibly TRBD2 on 6 matching bases. CDR1 LGHDT and CDR2 YNNKEL come from the germline V gene (reference sequence). CDR3 size: 15 residues. The V and J ends lost 0 bases and 3 bases respectively, with 12 bases between them. Here the CDR3 reads CASSQEDYPGYEQYF. As DNA, the CDR3 is TGTGCCAGCAGCCAAGAGGACTACCCTGGCTACGAGCAGTACTTC.

About this clonotype itself: Given the absence of the conserved phenylalanine or tryptophan at the CDR3 end, a read error is likely. The J gene is TRBJ1-6, the V gene TRBV10-3, with D hard to call. Trimming removed 4 bases at V and 0 bases at J, with 7 bases between. Per the germline V gene, CDR1 is ENHRY and CDR2 is SYGVKD. The CDR3 spans 15 residues. CDR3 sequence: CAISGDCSYNSPLHL. The CDR3 nucleotides read TGTGCCATCAGTGGCGACTGCTCCTATAATTCACCCCTCCACCTT.

The V call is TRBV7-9, the J call TRBJ2-5; TRBD2 matches 12 bases. Germline assignment: CDR1 SEHNR and CDR2 FQNEAQ (reference sequence). The CDR3 has 16 residues. V lost 4 bases to trimming and J lost 1 base; unmatched junction nucleotides: 4. The CDR3 reads CASSSLAGGGQETQYF. The CDR3 DNA follows: TGTGCCAGCAGCTCACTAGCGGGAGGAGGCCAAGAGACCCAGTACTTC.

As regards this clonotype: One base away lies a much larger clone, so this may be a sequencing read error. The chain combines TRBV2 with TRBJ2-2, with TRBD2 as a possible D gene (5 bases). CDR1 and CDR2 from the germline V gene are SNHLY and FYNNEI. This CDR3 is 12 amino acids long. CDR3 amino acids: CASSPRAGELLF. The CDR3 DNA reads as TGTGCCAGCTCTCCGAGGGCCGGGGAGCTGCTTTTT. The entire variable domain, with the rest obtained from reference TRBV2 and TRBJ2-2, is as follows: EPEVTQTPSHQVTQMGQEVILRCVPISNHLYFYWYRQILGQKVEFLVSFYNNEISEKSEIFDDQFSVERPDGSNFTLKIRSTKLEDSAMYFCASSPRAGELLFGEGSRLTVL.

This clonotype was observed a few times. V is TRBV28 and J is TRBJ2-7; the D call may be TRBD1 or TRBD2 (6 bases each). CDR3 length: 16 residues. The germline gives CDR1 MDHEN, CDR2 SYDVKM. Trimming took 7 bases from V and 2 from J, leaving 21 bases between them. The CDR3 reads CASNKFGGQGTYEQYF. The CDR3, as DNA: TGTGCCAGCAATAAGTTTGGGGGGCAGGGTACCTACGAGCAGTACTTC.

Comment on this clonotype: An end of the junction differs from the germline gene, which may be a read error. This sequence joins TRBV7-6 and TRBJ2-7; D possibly corresponds to TRBD1 (5 bases). The CDR3 has 13 amino acids. Looked up from germline, CDR1 is SGHVS and CDR2 is FNYEAQ. In nucleotides, the CDR3 is TGTGCCGGCAGCTTTGACAGAAACTACGGGCAGTACTTC. Its translation: CAGSFDRNYGQYF.

The gene calls are TRBV20-1 and TRBJ1-2, with 8 bases matching TRBD1. The CDR3 runs 12 residues. In germline, CDR1 is DFQATT, CDR2 SNEGSKA (reference sequence). J lost 6 bases, V lost 3 bases, and 3 bases had no gene match. The CDR3 protein is CSARDRVNGYTF. For the CDR3, the DNA is TGCAGTGCTAGGGACAGGGTCAATGGCTACACCTTC.

This clonotype was seen many times. V usage is TRBV6-5 and J usage is TRBJ2-7; TRBD2 matches at 12 bases. V shed 5 bases, J shed 3 bases, and the junction held 2 bases outside the gene matches. CDR1 and CDR2 from the germline V gene are MNHEY and SVGAGI. The CDR3 runs to 14 residues. The CDR3 coding sequence is TGTGCCAGCAGTATGGGACTAGCGGGCTACGAGCAGTACTTC. Its translation is CASSMGLAGYEQYF.

This clonotype was detected many times. J is TRBJ1-3 and V is TRBV6-5; tentatively, D is TRBD1 (5 bases). Germline values: CDR1 MNHEY, CDR2 SVGAGI. Trimming removed 4 bases from V and 0 bases from J, with 13 bases in between. The CDR3 is 16 amino acids. The CDR3 here is CASSSIRGRSGNTIYF. The CDR3 DNA sequence: TGTGCCAGCAGTTCTATCCGGGGCCGCTCTGGAAACACCATATATTTT.

This clonotype was detected once. Given a much more abundant clone one base away, this may be a read error. The CDR3 is CASGQGAGNGYTF. The DNA for the CDR3 is TGTGCCAGCGGCCAAGGTGCCGGGAACGGCTACACCTTC. This chain links TRBV2 with TRBJ1-2, with D unresolved. Trimming took 8 bases from V and 8 from J, leaving 18 bases between them. The CDR3 length is 13 residues. Germline-derived CDR1 and CDR2 are SNHLY and FYNNEI.

Turning to this clonotype: This CDR3 fails to terminate in the conserved phenylalanine or tryptophan, so it likely reflects a read error. The DNA is left out, because the CDR3 cannot be placed on it with certainty; the CDR3 is given as TCRdb lists it. The chain carries TRBV7-8 and TRBJ2-2; no check of the table's D call, TRBD1, against the DNA was made. The V gene's germline CDR1 is SGHVS and CDR2 FQNEAQ. The CDR3 sequence runs 18 residues, both termini included. Here the CDR3 reads CASSPPPGTDEHRGAVCA.

Regarding this clonotype: A much bigger clone sits one base away, suggesting this may be a read error. The rearrangement uses TRBV4-1 and TRBJ1-3; D possibly corresponds to TRBD1 (5 bases). The CDR3 has 17 residues. Germline CDR1 MGHRA, CDR2 YSYEKL. CDR3 DNA: TGCGCCAGCAGCCAAGAAGGAGACAGTCTAGCCCGAAACACCATGTATTTT. Protein: CASSQEGDSLARNTMYF.

This clonotype has ten or more counts. The gene calls are TRBV7-9 and TRBJ1-4; no firm D call. Trimming left V 5 bases short and J 3 bases short, with 16 bases between. Germline V lookup: CDR1 SEHNR, CDR2 FQNEAQ (reference sequence). The CDR3 has 16 amino acids. DNA of the CDR3: TGTGCCAGCAGCCGGCCCGGAGTTTGGGCTAATGAAAAACTGTTTTTT. Translating it yields CASSRPGVWANEKLFF.

This clonotype was detected ten times or more. This chain joins TRBV5-1 and TRBJ2-5; possibly TRBD2 for D (5 bases). Germline CDR1 is SGHRS and CDR2 is YFSETQ. There are 15 residues in the CDR3. Trimming cost V 4 bases and J 1 base, with 14 bases left between them. The CDR3, as DNA: TGCGCCAGCAGCCAGACAAGCGGATTCCAAGAGACCCAGTACTTC. Residues: CASSQTSGFQETQYF.